These 21 T cell receptor beta chains came from one sample sequenced in a study of control samples from healthy donors and cancer patients. Here immunoSEQ multiplex PCR was the method, and the copy in TCRdb shows in-frame clones only, minus some. The table lists around 81,000 clones, more than 80% of them singletons. The sample consisted of blood. Source of these receptors: a woman aged 25 to 39 in good health.

The CDR3: CASSSQNQPQHF. The CDR3 DNA reads TGTGCCAGCAGTTCCCAGAATCAGCCCCAGCATTTT. The V and J genes are TRBV6-5 and TRBJ1-5; D gene unclear. This CDR3 region has 12 residues. Germline CDR1 is MNHEY and CDR2 is SVGAGI. Trimming removed 4 bases at V and 4 bases at J, with 5 bases between.

The chain combines TRBV6-5 with TRBJ1-2; 7 nucleotides align to TRBD1. The V and J ends lost 0 bases and 10 bases, in that order; junction bases with no gene match: 5. The CDR3 covers 13 residues. Germline V gene lookup returns CDR1 MNHEY and CDR2 SVGAGI. The CDR3 coding sequence is TGTGCCAGCAGTTACTCGGGGACAGAGCTCTACACCTTC. Protein product: CASSYSGTELYTF.

The chain joins TRBV4-1 to TRBJ2-3; D uncertain. CDR1 and CDR2 from the germline V gene are MGHRA and YSYEKL. V was clipped by 4 bases and J by 8 bases, with 7 bases between them. The CDR3 is 11 residues long. The CDR3 coding sequence is TGCGCCAGCAGCCGAGAGTTTACGCAGTATTTT. This codes for CASSREFTQYF.

This rearrangement joins TRBV6-4 to TRBJ1-3; D unresolved. Germline V gives CDR1 MRHNA, CDR2 SNTAGT. The CDR3 consists of 15 residues. Trimming left V 0 bases short and J 1 base short, with 7 bases between. The CDR3 sequence: CASSDSYGSGNTIYF. DNA of the CDR3: TGTGCCAGCAGTGACTCCTATGGGTCTGGAAACACCATATATTTT.

The DNA of the CDR3 is TGTGCCAGCAGTTACTCGATCGATGTCTCTGGAAACACCATATATTTT. Its protein is CASSYSIDVSGNTIYF. The chain has TRBV6-5 and TRBJ1-3; D ambiguous. Per the germline V gene, CDR1 is MNHEY and CDR2 is SVGAGI. Trimming stripped 0 bases from V and 0 bases from J, with 9 bases between. The CDR3 covers 16 residues.

The chain combines TRBV2 with TRBJ2-3; TRBD2 aligns across 9 bases. This CDR3 spans 15 amino acids. Germline lookup yields CDR1 SNHLY and CDR2 FYNNEI. V shed 6 bases, J shed 0 bases, and the junction held 4 bases outside the gene matches. The CDR3 loop reads CASRAGGRSTDTQYF. The CDR3, as DNA: TGTGCCAGCAGGGCGGGGGGGCGGAGCACAGATACGCAGTATTTT.

This clone was seen only once. This chain connects TRBV3-1 (or the pseudogene TRBV3-2) to TRBJ1-4, with D perhaps TRBD1 (6 bases). V was clipped by 4 bases and J by 3 bases, with 15 bases between them. This CDR3 has 16 amino acids. Germline V lookup: CDR1 LGHDT, CDR2 YNNKEL (reference sequence). The CDR3 bases are TGTGCCAGCAGCCGGGACTACAGGGCCTCTAATGAAAAACTGTTTTTT. Its protein is CASSRDYRASNEKLFF.

The chain is built from TRBV2 and TRBJ2-1; D is possibly TRBD2 (6 bases). Between the trimmed V and J ends, which lost 5 bases and 8 bases, there was a span of 16 bases. The CDR3 is 14 amino acids. The V gene's germline CDR1 is SNHLY and CDR2 FYNNEI. In DNA form, the CDR3 reads TGTGCCAGCAGTAAGGGCCCCGGGGGTCATGAGCAGTTCTTC. Protein product: CASSKGPGGHEQFF. The full variable domain, rest sourced from reference TRBV2 and TRBJ2-1, is EPEVTQTPSHQVTQMGQEVILRCVPISNHLYFYWYRQILGQKVEFLVSFYNNEISEKSEIFDDQFSVERPDGSNFTLKIRSTKLEDSAMYFCASSKGPGGHEQFFGPGTRLTVL.

The genes are TRBV28 and TRBJ2-7; no clear D gene. Looked up from germline, CDR1 is MDHEN and CDR2 is SYDVKM. The length of the CDR3 is 14 residues. Trimming pared 6 bases from V and 1 base from J, leaving 13 bases between. CDR3 sequence reads: CASRPTPRSYEQYF. The CDR3, as DNA: TGTGCCAGCAGACCGACCCCGAGGTCCTACGAGCAGTACTTC.

This rearrangement joins TRBV7-9 to TRBJ2-1; 7 bases are a match to TRBD1. From germline, CDR1 is SEHNR and CDR2 FQNEAQ (reference sequence). This CDR3 is 14 amino acids long. V trimming: 5 bases; J trimming: 6 bases; junction bases outside the gene matches: 7. This CDR3 reads CASSPGQRSNEQFF. CDR3 nucleotide sequence: TGTGCCAGCAGCCCGGGACAGAGGAGCAATGAGCAGTTCTTC.

The chain has TRBV6-1 and TRBJ1-1; D ambiguous. Germline loops: CDR1 MNHNS, CDR2 SASEGT. The length of the CDR3 is 13 residues. V was pared by 3 bases and J by 4 bases, with 9 bases between. The DNA of the CDR3 is TGTGCCAGCAGTGATTTGCTAACCACTGAAGCTTTCTTT. Its translation: CASSDLLTTEAFF.

This clone showed up just once. V gene TRBV29-1 combines with J gene TRBJ2-7, with D tentatively TRBD1 (6 bases). Trimming removed 4 bases at V and 0 bases at J, with 10 bases between. There are 13 residues in the CDR3. Germline-derived CDR1 and CDR2 are SQVTM and ANQGSEA. The CDR3 DNA reads TGCAGCGTTGCGGACAGATCCTCCTACGAGCAGTACTTC. Its translation is CSVADRSSYEQYF.

J is TRBJ1-1 and V is TRBV5-6, with D possibly matching TRBD1 (6 bases). The length of the CDR3 is 15 residues. The germline V gene encodes CDR1 SGHDT and CDR2 YYEEEE. V gave up 4 bases and J gave up 2 bases, with 15 bases separating them. CDR3 DNA: TGTGCCAGCAGCCTCTGGACAGATATAAACACTGAAGCTTTCTTT. Residues: CASSLWTDINTEAFF.

This sequence joins TRBV27 and TRBJ1-5, with 8 bases that match TRBD1. V trimming: 6 bases; J trimming: 7 bases; junction bases outside the gene matches: 8. CDR3 size: 14 residues. CDR1 is MNHEY, CDR2 SMNVEV, per germline (reference sequence). The chain's CDR3 is CASSRGQGGQPQHF. For the CDR3, the DNA is TGTGCCAGCAGCCGCGGACAGGGAGGACAGCCCCAGCATTTT.

The rearrangement links TRBV27 to TRBJ2-5; TRBD2 matches at 8 bases. V trimming: 5 bases; J trimming: 5 bases; junction bases outside the gene matches: 7. The CDR3 covers 14 residues. Per the germline V gene, CDR1 is MNHEY and CDR2 is SMNVEV (reference sequence). CDR3 protein: CASSPGGVWETQYF. The CDR3 DNA reads TGTGCCAGCAGTCCCGGGGGGGTATGGGAGACCCAGTACTTC.

This clone was observed a few times. The chain has TRBV7-3 and TRBJ1-2, with TRBD1 matching 8 bases. CDR1 is SGHTA, CDR2 FQGTGA, per germline. The CDR3 runs to 13 residues. Trimming removed 5 bases from V and 6 bases from J; junction bases left unmatched: 5. CDR3 nucleotides: TGTGCCAGCAGCCTAGCAGGGGGCAATGGCTACACCTTC. It codes for CASSLAGGNGYTF.

This clone was counted a single time. The CDR3: CASGGPASYEQYF. The DNA of the CDR3 is TGTGCCAGCGGGGGGCCTGCGTCCTACGAGCAGTACTTC. The chain carries TRBV12-3 or TRBV12-4 and TRBJ2-7; D possibly matches TRBD1 or TRBD2 (6 bases each). There are 13 residues in the CDR3. The germline V and J ends were trimmed by 8 bases and 1 base, with 12 bases remaining between them.

V usage is TRBV7-9 and J usage is TRBJ1-2, with 9 bases aligning to TRBD1. The ends lost 10 bases at V and 7 bases at J; junction bases unmatched: 13. CDR1 and CDR2 from the germline V gene are SEHNR and FQNEAQ (reference sequence). CDR3 length: 14 amino acids. CDR3 loop: CATPTGTGSSGYTF. The CDR3 DNA follows: TGTGCCACTCCAACCGGGACAGGGAGTAGTGGCTACACCTTC. Drawing the rest from reference TRBV7-9 and TRBJ1-2, the complete variable domain is DTGVSQNPRHKITKRGQNVTFRCDPISEHNRLYWYRQTLGQGPEFLTYFQNEAQLEKSRLLSDRFSAERPKGSFSTLEIQRTEQGDSAMYLCATPTGTGSSGYTFGSGTRLTVV.

The V gene is TRBV3-1 (or the pseudogene TRBV3-2), the J gene TRBJ2-4, with D possibly being TRBD1 (5 bases). The CDR3 is made up of 19 amino acids. CDR1 and CDR2 (germline): LGHDT, YNNKEL (reference sequence). The V end was cut by 5 bases, the J end by 0 bases, with 23 bases between. In DNA form, the CDR3 reads TGTGCCAGCAGCGAAAATTGGAGACAGAGACCTCTAGCCAAAAACATTCAGTACTTC. Amino acids: CASSENWRQRPLAKNIQYF.

The chain combines TRBV5-5 with TRBJ1-2; 10 positions match TRBD1. The CDR3 consists of 13 residues. With V trimmed by 6 bases and J by 5 bases, 4 bases remained unmatched. CDR1 and CDR2 from the germline V gene are SGHKS and YYEKEE (reference sequence). The chain's CDR3 is CASNVDRGYGYTF. In DNA form, the CDR3 reads TGTGCCAGCAACGTGGACAGGGGGTATGGCTACACCTTC.

V and J are TRBV5-6 and TRBJ1-1; D remains ambiguous. The CDR3 length is 13 residues. Deletions cut 1 base from V and 1 base from J, with 5 bases between. The germline CDR1 and CDR2 sequences are SGHDT and YYEEEE. In DNA, the CDR3 is TGTGCCAGCAGCTTGATACAGAACACTGAAGCTTTCTTT. It is translated as CASSLIQNTEAFF.